Included here is one T cell receptor beta chain sequence, with context. This specimen belongs to a study of blood T cell repertoires in COVID-19. Study-level background: Acute and convalescent COVID-19 specimens originated in the United States, Italy and Spain. T cells, B-cell-depleted T cells, or PBMCs provided the cDNA or gDNA that served as material.

CDR1 is SGHRS, CDR2 YFSETQ, per germline. Between the trimmed V and J ends, which lost 6 bases and 2 bases, there was a span of 13 bases. The CDR3 has 14 residues. The authors' processing: Researchers report that nucleated cell counts were estimated from reference gene primer amplification. Produced via immunoSEQ multiplex PCR; TCRdb's table is partial and in-frame only. That table furnishes V, J and clone size, whereas the DNA furnished D and trimming. Of around 170,000 clones in the sample, approximately 88% are singletons; the top ten hold less than 3.5%. This sequence originates from a woman in her sixties with acute or convalescent COVID-19. V gene TRBV5-1 combines with J gene TRBJ2-3, with D perhaps matching TRBD1 (5 bases). The sequenced material came from peripheral blood. CDR3 residues: CASKIGVPTDTQYF. DNA of the CDR3: TGCGCCAGCAAAATAGGGGTCCCCACAGATACGCAGTATTTT.